This TCR beta chain was captured by sequencing in a study of blood T cell repertoires in COVID-19. This clone has just one count. Looked up from germline, CDR1 is LNHDA and CDR2 is SQIVND (reference sequence). This CDR3 comprises 14 residues. Trimming took off 8 bases at V and 2 bases at J, with 15 bases between the two ends. Clones were read by immunoSEQ multiplex PCR, and TCRdb kept only the in-frame ones, dropping some. The data contain 95,000 to 150,000 clones, less than 90% of them singletons. Cohort 3 donors counted as recovered after two negative PCRs, clearance, or resolved symptoms. This sequence joins TRBV19 and TRBJ1-2; perhaps TRBD1 as D (6 bases). The clonotype originates from a woman aged 30 to 39 who had recovered from COVID-19. Sequencing input: PBMCs or T cells enriched from blood (not recorded which). Here the CDR3 reads CASAFGTRNYGYTF. Here the CDR3 DNA reads TGTGCCAGTGCGTTCGGGACACGAAACTATGGCTACACCTTC.